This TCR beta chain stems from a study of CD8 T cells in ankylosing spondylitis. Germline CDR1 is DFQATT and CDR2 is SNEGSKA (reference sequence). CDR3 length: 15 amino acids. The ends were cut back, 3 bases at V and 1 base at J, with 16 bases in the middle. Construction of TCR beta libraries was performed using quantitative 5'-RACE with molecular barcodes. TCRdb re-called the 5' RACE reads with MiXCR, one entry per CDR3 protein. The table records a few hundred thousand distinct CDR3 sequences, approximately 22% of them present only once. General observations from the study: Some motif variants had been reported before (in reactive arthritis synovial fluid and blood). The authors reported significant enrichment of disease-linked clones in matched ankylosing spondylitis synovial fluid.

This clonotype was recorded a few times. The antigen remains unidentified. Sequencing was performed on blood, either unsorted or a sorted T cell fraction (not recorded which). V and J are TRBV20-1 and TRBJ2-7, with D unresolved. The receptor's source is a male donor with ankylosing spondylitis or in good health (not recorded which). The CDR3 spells CSARDRNKNSYEQYF. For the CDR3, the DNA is TGCAGTGCTAGGGACCGGAACAAGAATTCCTACGAGCAGTACTTC.